The 11 T cell receptor beta chains below were found in one sample sequenced in a study of blood T cell repertoires in COVID-19. The repertoire was sequenced with immunoSEQ multiplex PCR; TCRdb's copy has only in-frame clones and lacks some. Of about 250,000 clones detected, around nine tenths appear once; the ten largest clones hold roughly 8.6%. The sequenced sample consisted of PBMCs or T cells enriched from blood (not recorded which). These receptors came from a man aged 35-49 years who had recovered from COVID-19.

The CDR3 region has the DNA TGTGCCAGTGACTCTAGCGGGAGTGTCGGCACAGATACGCAGTATTTT. Amino acids: CASDSSGSVGTDTQYF. The chain has TRBV27 and TRBJ2-3; 10 bases fit TRBD2. With V trimmed by 9 bases and J by 1 base, 10 bases remained unmatched. CDR1 is MNHEY and CDR2 is SMNVEV in the germline V gene (reference sequence). This CDR3 is 16 amino acids long.

V usage is TRBV5-4 and J usage is TRBJ1-4; the match to TRBD1 covers 8 bases. CDR3 length: 15 residues. Germline V gives CDR1 SGHNT, CDR2 YYREEE (reference sequence). The trim removed 4 bases at V and 7 bases at J, leaving 9 bases unmatched. The CDR3 DNA is TGTGCCAGCAGCCCCGGACAGGGAGGACGTGAAAAACTGTTTTTT. Encoded protein: CASSPGQGGREKLFF.

The rearrangement links TRBV7-2 to TRBJ2-1; 11 bases are shared with TRBD2. The CDR3 runs to 15 residues. CDR1 is SGHTA, CDR2 FQGNSA, per germline. J lost 4 bases, V lost 4 bases, and 3 bases had no gene match. CDR3 DNA sequence: TGTGCCAGCAGCTCTCGACTAGCGGGATACAATGAGCAGTTCTTC. Its translation: CASSSRLAGYNEQFF.

The rearrangement joins TRBV5-5 to TRBJ2-1; 8 bases fit TRBD1. Trimming cost V 4 bases and J 2 bases; bases outside gene matches: 8. The CDR3 runs to 16 residues. The V gene's germline CDR1 is SGHKS and CDR2 YYEKEE (reference sequence). The CDR3 DNA reads as TGTGCCAGCAGCGCCACCGGGACAGGAGCCTACAATGAGCAGTTCTTC. Protein: CASSATGTGAYNEQFF.

This clone has just a few counts. The chain employs TRBV27 and TRBJ1-6; 9 positions match TRBD1. CDR1 and CDR2 (germline): MNHEY, SMNVEV (reference sequence). With 11 bases clipped from V and 10 bases from J, the junction kept 6 bases outside the gene matches. CDR3 size: 12 residues. CDR3 protein: CAAGDRASPLHF. CDR3 sequence (DNA): TGTGCCGCTGGGGACAGGGCCTCACCCCTCCACTTT.

The J gene is TRBJ2-7, the V gene TRBV6-2 or TRBV6-3; TRBD1 is a possible D gene (6 bases). The CDR3 is 14 residues long. V lost 2 bases and J lost 3, with 11 bases in between. Germline-derived CDR1 and CDR2 are MNHEY and SVGEGT. The CDR3 region has the DNA TGTGCCAGCAGTTACCCGGACAGTAACTACGAGCAGTACTTC. Protein sequence: CASSYPDSNYEQYF.

V and J are TRBV28 and TRBJ2-7; unclear D gene. Trimming shortened V by 1 base and J by 2 bases, and 15 bases separated the two germline ends. The CDR3 is made up of 16 amino acids. Germline CDR1 and CDR2: MDHEN and SYDVKM. The CDR3 bases are TGTGCCAGCAGTTTATTTAGTTGGAGTCTAGCCTACGAGCAGTACTTC. This encodes CASSLFSWSLAYEQYF.

The CDR3 region is CASKQGPYNEQFF. The CDR3 nucleotides are TGTGCCAGCAAACAGGGGCCCTACAATGAGCAGTTCTTC. V gene TRBV2 combines with J gene TRBJ2-1; 7 bases agree with TRBD1. V trimming: 7 bases; J trimming: 2 bases; junction bases outside the gene matches: 2. The length of the CDR3 is 13 residues. Looked up from germline, CDR1 is SNHLY and CDR2 is FYNNEI. Looking up the rest from reference TRBV2 and TRBJ2-1 gives the full variable domain: EPEVTQTPSHQVTQMGQEVILRCVPISNHLYFYWYRQILGQKVEFLVSFYNNEISEKSEIFDDQFSVERPDGSNFTLKIRSTKLEDSAMYFCASKQGPYNEQFFGPGTRLTVL.

By proportion, this clone is medium-sized. The V call is TRBV6-4, the J call TRBJ2-2, with 8 bases that match TRBD2. The length of the CDR3 is 15 residues. Trimming cost V 3 bases and J 1 base; bases outside gene matches: 1. Germline loops: CDR1 MRHNA, CDR2 SNTAGT. Here the CDR3 reads CASSESGGNTGELFF. The DNA of the CDR3 is TGTGCCAGCAGTGAAAGCGGGGGGAACACCGGGGAGCTGTTTTTT.

This rearrangement joins TRBV25-1 to TRBJ2-1; TRBD2 aligns across 11 bases. V was pared by 3 bases and J by 5 bases, with 3 bases of the junction left unmatched. Germline V lookup: CDR1 MGHDK, CDR2 SYGVNS. The CDR3 has 15 residues. CDR3 coding DNA: TGTGCCAGCAGTGATATAGCGGGAGGGAACAATGAGCAGTTCTTC. Translated: CASSDIAGGNNEQFF.

The chain joins TRBV19 to TRBJ1-6, with D unresolved. CDR3 length: 14 amino acids. Germline V CDR1 and CDR2: LNHDA, SQIVND (reference sequence). V was pared by 8 bases and J by 5 bases, with 13 bases between. CDR3 region: CASSDAGNNSPLHF. DNA for the CDR3: TGTGCCAGTTCTGACGCGGGGAATAATTCACCCCTCCACTTT.